This T cell receptor beta chain emerged from a study of T cell repertoires in cytomegalovirus infection. The wider study: Epitope selection comprised recently identified HLA-C-restricted CMV epitopes and well-studied HLA-B-restricted CMV epitopes. An indication of both CMV infection and matching HLA type came from public TCR beta signatures.

TCRdb re-derived calls from the reads in MiXCR, one entry per CDR3 protein. The sample contains approximately 89,000 distinct CDR3 sequences, roughly a quarter of which appear only once. Notes on the study in general: CMV carriers with the relevant HLA were identified by cumulative public TCR beta family frequency.

Trimming shortened V by 5 bases and J by 4 bases, and 15 bases separated the two germline ends. The CDR3 extends over 15 amino acids. Germline V gives CDR1 LNHDA, CDR2 SQIVND (reference sequence). About this clonotype: Antigen: not known.

The source is a human donor in good health (CMV status not recorded). Some clones in this sample may be carry-over from other donors' samples. The J gene is TRBJ1-5, the V gene TRBV19, with unresolved D. The material sequenced was CD8+ T cells from cultured PBMCs, taken from culture after CMV antigen stimulation. The CDR3: CASSLFNPLNQPQHF. CDR3 DNA: TGTGCCAGTAGTCTTTTCAACCCGCTGAATCAGCCCCAGCATTTT.